This T cell receptor (beta chain) was sequenced for a study of cytomegalovirus exposure and HLA in healthy donors (dated by TCRdb to about 2017). At the level of the whole study: An earlier analysis of about 530 of the donors reported roughly 300 Gb of sequence data and approximately 120 million unique TCR beta sequences obtained from around 190 million T cells. About 280 gigabases of sequencing data and tens of millions of unique TCR sequences were included in an early release covering 550 to 800 HLA-typed donors. Among the roughly 410 genotyped donors, around 81% belonged to the genetic ancestry cluster associated with self-reported Caucasian donors. The study was designed to test whether signatures of past pathogen exposure could be identified by cataloging public T cell receptors. The study used immunosequencing to profile the T cell repertoires of several hundred subjects and linked those repertoires to cytomegalovirus serostatus. In addition to the first cohort of 500 to 850 subjects, a separate validation cohort of approximately 120 different subjects was used. To predict cytomegalovirus infection status, the study combined high-throughput TCR immunosequencing, statistical association of individual TCRs with disease status, and machine learning. A later analysis re-analyzed previously published TCR beta repertoires from 650 to 800 donors and added high-resolution HLA genotyping to study TCR occurrence patterns. Rather than using new phenotypic data, the later analysis identified candidate immune exposures from TCR beta sequences and from how often those sequences occurred across donors. To decide whether each TCR beta V gene segment behaved as functional or pseudogenic, an earlier analysis of 587 of the donors relied on high-throughput TCR beta sequencing. Donor age, sex, ethnicity and CMV serostatus were compiled alongside the repertoire data. A later genetic analysis took genome-wide SNP genotypes for about 55% of the 666 donors and used that subset as a discovery cohort. Every discovery cohort repertoire had been produced on one sequencing platform. Class I and class II HLA loci were covered by the typing at four-digit resolution. The number of typed donors differed by locus: roughly 629-640 for A, B, C, DRB1 and DQB1; roughly 510 for DQA1; some 610 for DPA1; and some 430 for DPB1. About five DR-DQ haplotypes were treated as single units for association and clustering because of strong linkage in the cohort. Among roughly 400 genotyped donors of the cohort, an average of about 240,000 unique TCR beta nucleotide sequences was sequenced per donor, of which approximately 19% were non-productive. General findings and caveats noted by the study authors: The 87-base-pair reads could not distinguish some IMGT-functional V segments, including TRBV6-2 and TRBV6-3, so those segments were excluded. A later analysis reported that several top co-occurrence clusters appeared linked to parvovirus B19, influenza, CMV and Epstein-Barr virus. A total of roughly 160 TCR beta chains were listed by the study as associated with cytomegalovirus. Because some donors lacked HLA typing at each locus, the association tests relied only on the typed subset. Roughly uniform sequencing depth across donors was assumed in presence/absence analyses, although this assumption may not hold. Three of the identified cytomegalovirus-associated TCR beta chains were confirmed in vitro to be specific for cytomegalovirus antigens. In a later analysis, HLA-associated TCR beta chains were found to be more clonally expanded and to have lower generation probabilities than equally common non-associated chains. Strong co-occurrence of HLA alleles, especially DR and DQ, made assigning TCR associations to individual alleles difficult. While some public TCRs were present in many individuals, most TCR sequences turned up only very rarely across donors. According to a later analysis, TCR association rates differed among HLA loci, with DRB1 alleles showing the most associated TCRs and HLA-C alleles showing the fewest. Compared with the 666-donor mean, donors in an Asian-associated ancestry cluster had fewer N-insertions in productive TCRs, according to a later genetic analysis. At a false discovery rate of 0.05, a later analysis linked 16,951 TCR beta sequences to specific HLA alleles. Correlated functional status among segregating V segments might reflect linkage disequilibrium, but an unknown experimental factor could not be ruled out. About 17 rarely observed V segments, including chromosome 9 orphons, were excluded from the earlier analysis of about 500 of the donors because counts were too low. Most CMV-associated TCR beta chains appeared to be HLA-restricted in a later analysis, and the HLA associations seemed to be driven largely by CMV exposure. Cytomegalovirus status was reported to be diagnosed by the classifier with high specificity and sensitivity in both the original and validation cohorts. The authors suggested that the approach could potentially be extended to other disease states and immunological phenotypes. A further reported finding was that TCR beta sequences accurately predicted the HLA-A and HLA-B alleles for most subjects in the first cohort. This cohort had only TCR beta chains sequenced, and the lack of alpha or paired-chain data limited which features could be detected. A group of highly shared sequence variants was considered likely to be a technical artifact of the sequencing pipeline. In an earlier analysis of some 640 of the donors, most TCR beta V segments were observed in productive rearrangements about 87% or about 30% of the time, broadly matching IMGT annotations. In a later genetic analysis, a missense DCLRE1C variant was associated with V-gene and J-gene trimming of TCR beta chains, and the association was replicated in an independent cohort. Immune exposure information for the cohort was limited to CMV serostatus.

As encoded in the germline V gene, CDR1 is MNHEY while CDR2 is SVGAGI. Between the V and J ends, shortened by 0 bases and 1 base respectively, the junction contains 7 bases. From cysteine to phenylalanine, the CDR3 is 15 amino acids long. CDR3 DNA only is kept here, 45 bases in frame from base 1. Receptor libraries were prepared by the immunoSEQ multiplex PCR assay. A mixture of 60 forward primers for TCR Vbeta segments and 13 reverse primers for TCR Jbeta segments was used in the multiplex PCR. The CDR3 region of rearranged TCR beta genes was amplified from genomic DNA with a multiplex PCR assay. The Illumina HiSeq System was used to sequence the amplified TCR beta libraries as 87-base-pair reads. Processing in the source paper ran as follows. In a later analysis, 80 million or so unique TCR beta chains were counted across the approximately 640 repertoires, and approximately 11 million of these chains were shared by at least two donors. Raw reads were error-corrected and collapsed into unique sequences with a nearest-neighbor algorithm that merged closely related sequences to remove PCR and sequencing errors. Alignment of CDR3 sequences to IMGT reference sequences was used to assign V, D and J gene segments. For a sequence to be retained, at least a six-nucleotide match to both a V gene segment and a J gene segment was required. A rearrangement counted as productive if the CDR3 had no stop codons and remained in frame with V and J, and every other rearrangement counted as non-productive. Following IMGT convention, CDR3 was defined as the stretch from the second conserved V-encoded cysteine up to the conserved J-encoded phenylalanine. Sequences without an unambiguous match to a single V gene segment were excluded from the earlier analysis of 450 to 750 of the donors. In an earlier analysis of about 590 of the donors, a V segment was called functional when productive rearrangements were above 56.7%, and segregating when the standard deviation between donors exceeded 5%. To diagnose cytomegalovirus status from the catalog of TCR beta chain sequences, a statistical classification framework was built. In a later analysis, TCR nucleotide sequences were compared against IMGT/GENE-DB human TR gene sequences so that V and J genes could be assigned. In a later analysis, CDR3 sequences and most-parsimonious VDJ recombination scenarios were assigned using the TCRdist pipeline. In a later analysis, each TCR beta chain was defined by its CDR3 amino acid sequence together with its V-gene family, and reads without a unique V-gene family were excluded. As a way to deal with suspected cross-contamination and a sequencing artifact, a later analysis dropped 592 nucleotide sequences that were highly shared and had low generation probability. For each public chain, a later analysis derived a clonal expansion index from normalized ranks of inferred template counts within each repertoire. A later analysis computed generation probabilities with a VDJ recombination model fitted to out-of-frame rearrangements, and checked the results against IGoR. In a later analysis, hypergeometric tests were used to score TCR-TCR, TCR-HLA and TCR-CMV co-occurrence, with a repertoire-size bias correction applied to TCR pairs. In a later analysis, false discovery rates were estimated by permuting HLA or CMV assignments 20 times. In a later analysis, co-occurring TCRs were grouped with DBSCAN, and TCRdist sequence similarity was added when clustering was performed within HLA-allele-positive subsets. Co-occurrence clustering excluded repertoires with fewer than 30,000 or more than 120,000 public chains, plus five with anomalous nucleotide sharing. Not all clones reach the TCRdb copy of this immuneACCESS table, which keeps in-frame sequences only. Checked studies attribute under half of the gap to unresolved V genes and leave the rest unexplained. The V and J calls and clone size were taken over from that table, and D and trimming were inferred from the DNA. Present in this sample are about 130,000 clones, about four fifths of which were seen just once. The ten biggest clones cover approximately 5% of the sample.

In total, more than 500 healthy bone marrow donors made up the cohort. Cohort members were all nominally healthy when sampled, although unrecorded immune exposures were likely present. The donor tested CMV seronegative, placing the donor among the 350 or so seronegative members of the cohort. A peripheral blood sample was collected from each donor, and TCR beta sequencing was performed on peripheral blood mononuclear cells. The Qiagen DNeasy Blood Extraction Kit was used to extract genomic DNA from the blood cell samples. To note about this clone: No cognate antigen has been identified for it. There are no base qualities to consult, and no much larger clone falls within one base.

Sequencing was done on a sample of PBMCs. This receptor was obtained from a man aged 25 to 40 in good health and CMV-seronegative. The chain employs TRBV6-5 and TRBJ1-3; the D gene cannot be named for sure. The DNA sequence reads TGTGCCAGCAGTTACTCAGGAGTTTCTGGAAACACCATATATTTT. The translation is CASSYSGVSGNTIYF.